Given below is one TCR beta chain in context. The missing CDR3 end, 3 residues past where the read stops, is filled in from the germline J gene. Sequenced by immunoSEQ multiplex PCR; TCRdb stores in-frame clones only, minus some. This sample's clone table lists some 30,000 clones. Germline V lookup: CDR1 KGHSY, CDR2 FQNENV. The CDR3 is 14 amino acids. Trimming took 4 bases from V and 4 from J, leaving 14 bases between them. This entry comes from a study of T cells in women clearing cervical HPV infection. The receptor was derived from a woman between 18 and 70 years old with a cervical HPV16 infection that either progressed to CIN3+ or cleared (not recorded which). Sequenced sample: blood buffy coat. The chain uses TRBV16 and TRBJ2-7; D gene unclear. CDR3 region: CASSPRHGAYEQYF. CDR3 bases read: TGTGCCAGCAGCCCTCGACACGGTGCATACGAG.